This passage covers 6 T cell receptor beta chains from one sample sequenced in a study of shared clonotypes between healthy human individuals (dated by TCRdb to the early 2020s). Libraries were made using the immunoSEQ multiplex PCR assay. TCRdb carries this immuneACCESS record with in-frame sequences only. Its versions omit some clonotypes, under half of them owing to an unresolved V gene in the studies checked, with the rest unexplained. For this sample there are about 110,000 clones; approximately 70% appear just once. The ten biggest clones cover 20% to 25% of the sample. What was sequenced was memory CD8+ T cells sorted from blood. The sample's cell subset or site label is to be understood as: CD45RO+ cells pooled with CCR7-negative TemRA cells. The receptors were sampled from a woman aged 25-40 years in good health.

The chain recombines TRBV6-5 with TRBJ2-7, with 10 positions matching TRBD1. CDR3 length equals 15 residues. CDR1 is MNHEY and CDR2 is SVGAGI in the germline V gene. The V and J ends lost 2 bases and 3 bases, in that order; junction bases with no gene match: 4. The CDR3 DNA reads TGTGCCAGCAGTTACCGGACAGGGGGTTTCTACGAGCAGTACTTC. Translation: CASSYRTGGFYEQYF.

The V gene is TRBV27, the J gene TRBJ2-7; 14 bases agree with TRBD2. The germline V gene encodes CDR1 MNHEY and CDR2 SMNVEV (reference sequence). V shed 5 bases and J 5 bases; nucleotides not matched to a gene: 5. The CDR3 has 15 residues. The CDR3: CASSTLGLAGDEQYF. The CDR3 DNA reads as TGTGCCAGCAGTACGCTGGGACTAGCGGGAGACGAGCAGTACTTC.

V is TRBV6-5 and J is TRBJ1-1; TRBD1 matches at 9 bases. This CDR3 is built from 16 residues. Germline values: CDR1 MNHEY, CDR2 SVGAGI. V lost 2 bases to trimming and J lost 0 bases; unmatched junction nucleotides: 4. The CDR3 region is CASSYGTGPLNTEAFF. In DNA, the CDR3 is TGTGCCAGCAGTTACGGGACAGGGCCATTGAACACTGAAGCTTTCTTT.

The V call is TRBV13, the J call TRBJ2-1; TRBD2 matches at 9 bases. The CDR3 has 17 amino acids. The junction had 5 bases not matched to a gene; V was cut back by 2 bases and J by 0 bases. Germline CDR1 and CDR2: PRHDT and FYEKMQ (reference sequence). The CDR3 sequence is CASSLQISGSSYNEQFF. DNA for the CDR3: TGTGCCAGCAGCTTACAAATTAGCGGGAGCTCCTACAATGAGCAGTTCTTC. Drawing the rest from reference TRBV13 and TRBJ2-1, the complete variable domain is AAGVIQSPRHLIKEKRETATLKCYPIPRHDTVYWYQQGPGQDPQFLISFYEKMQSDKGSIPDRFSAQQFSDYHSELNMSSLELGDSALYFCASSLQISGSSYNEQFFGPGTRLTVL.

V is TRBV6-5 and J is TRBJ2-7, with a weak D call TRBD2 (6 bases). The germline CDR1 and CDR2 sequences are MNHEY and SVGAGI. The CDR3 consists of 14 residues. V lost 6 bases to trimming and J lost 0 bases, with 12 bases between them. The CDR3 DNA reads TGTGCCAGCAGAAGGGACTTCTCCTCCTACGAGCAGTACTTC. Amino acid sequence: CASRRDFSSYEQYF.

The chain combines TRBV6-1 with TRBJ2-3, with TRBD1 matching over 7 bases. The V segment lost 1 base and the J segment 4 bases; nucleotides outside the gene matches: 8. The CDR3 has 16 amino acids. Germline CDR1 MNHNS, CDR2 SASEGT. The CDR3 DNA reads TGTGCCAGCAGTGAAGAACCGACAGGGAGCCCAGATACGCAGTATTTT. The encoded protein is CASSEEPTGSPDTQYF.